This T cell receptor beta chain emerged from a study of shared clonotypes between healthy human individuals. Study context: There were three CD4 naive, three CD4 memory, two CD8 naive and one CD8 memory plates per donor. Study-wide findings and caveats: All-four-donor shared clonotypes had higher generation probabilities than non-shared clonotypes did.

The ends were cut back, 3 bases at V and 6 bases at J, with 9 bases in the middle. This CDR3 has 13 amino acids. The germline gives CDR1 KGHSH, CDR2 LQKENI. Assay used: immunoSEQ multiplex PCR; TCRdb lists only in-frame clones, some missing. The table has 650,000 to 750,000 clones, less than 80% seen once. A word on this clone: What it binds is unknown.

The clonotype originates from a woman aged 30 to 39 in good health. The sequenced sample consisted of memory CD4+ T cells sorted from blood. Stated subset: CD45RA-negative fraction. The chain combines TRBV18 with TRBJ2-1; maybe TRBD1 (5 bases). The CDR3, as DNA: TGTGCCAGCTCACCGTCCCAGGGCAATGAGCAGTTCTTC. Its protein is CASSPSQGNEQFF.